Listed here are 18 T cell receptor beta chains from one sample, sequenced in a study of cytomegalovirus exposure and HLA in healthy donors. The study ran its PCR with 60 Vbeta and 13 Jbeta primers. TCRdb's copy holds only in-frame clones and misses some; the assay was immunoSEQ multiplex PCR. The sample holds under 200,000 clones, about four fifths seen once. Sequences were obtained from PBMCs. The receptors here all came from a male donor in good health and CMV-seropositive.

This chain connects TRBV5-1 to TRBJ2-5, with 7 bases fitting TRBD2. The DNA end is a closer match to TRBJ2-7, so the J assignment may be wrong. The V gene's germline CDR1 is SGHRS and CDR2 YFSETQ. CDR3 length: 14 residues. The CDR3 spells CASRLADYSYEQYF. DNA for the CDR3: TGCGCCAGCCGCCTAGCGGACTACTCCTACGAGCAGTACTTC.

The chain links TRBV25-1 to TRBJ2-7; D might be TRBD1 (5 bases). Trimming took off 1 base at V and 6 bases at J, with 13 bases between the two ends. CDR1 is MGHDK and CDR2 is SYGVNS in the germline V gene. This CDR3 has 14 amino acids. CDR3 nucleotides: TGTGCCAGCAGTGAATCGGTACAGGTCCGCGAGCAGTACTTC. This translates into CASSESVQVREQYF.

The V gene is TRBV2, the J gene TRBJ2-5; 10 bases align to TRBD2. The V segment lost 8 bases and the J segment 2 bases; nucleotides outside the gene matches: 8. Germline loops: CDR1 SNHLY, CDR2 FYNNEI. CDR3 length equals 15 residues. CDR3 protein: CASDPLAGAQETQYF. Here the CDR3 DNA reads TGTGCCAGCGATCCGCTAGCGGGAGCGCAAGAGACCCAGTACTTC.

The chain uses TRBV30 and TRBJ1-2; D is possibly TRBD1 (5 bases). Trimming took 3 bases from V and 6 from J, leaving 17 bases between them. CDR3 size: 14 residues. CDR1 and CDR2 (germline): GTSNPN, SVGIG (reference sequence). CDR3 coding DNA: TGTGCCTGGAGCCCGGTGGGGGAGGCTGATGGCTACACCTTC. This sequence encodes CAWSPVGEADGYTF.

This clone was seen just once. V and J are TRBV5-6 and TRBJ1-1, with 9 nucleotides matching TRBD1. The CDR3 is made up of 18 amino acids. CDR1 SGHDT and CDR2 YYEEEE come from the germline V gene. The V gene end was trimmed by 3 bases and the J gene end by 3 bases; junction bases not matched to a gene: 15. The DNA for the CDR3 is TGTGCCAGCAGCTCGCGACAGGGGGTGTCATGGAAGTACACTGAAGCTTTCTTT. Its translation is CASSSRQGVSWKYTEAFF.

This clone occurred a few times. The rearrangement links TRBV4-3 to TRBJ2-2; D uncertain. With 2 bases removed from V and 3 bases from J, the gap between germline ends came to 10 bases. CDR3 length: 15 amino acids. Germline CDR1 LGHNA, CDR2 YSLEER. The CDR3 here is CASSQSLFDTGELFF. In DNA form, the CDR3 reads TGCGCCAGCAGCCAATCGTTGTTCGACACCGGGGAGCTGTTTTTT.

The chain recombines TRBV27 with TRBJ1-2; maybe TRBD1 (5 bases). CDR3 size: 15 residues. V dropped 2 bases and J dropped 3 bases, with 13 bases sitting between them. Germline V CDR1 and CDR2: MNHEY, SMNVEV (reference sequence). CDR3 bases: TGTGCCAGCAGTTTAAAGGCAGGGCTTGACTATGGCTACACCTTC. Translating gives CASSLKAGLDYGYTF.

The chain joins TRBV7-9 to TRBJ2-1; 9 positions match TRBD1. Germline trimming cut 2 bases from V and 7 bases from J; bases unmatched to any gene: 9. The CDR3 extends over 16 amino acids. The germline V gene encodes CDR1 SEHNR and CDR2 FQNEAQ (reference sequence). The CDR3 region has the DNA TGTGCCAGCAGCTTACTTACAGGGGGCGATCGGAATGAGCAGTTCTTC. Translation gives CASSLLTGGDRNEQFF.

This clone appeared a few times. The V and J genes are TRBV27 and TRBJ1-1; tentative D call: TRBD1 (5 bases). Germline V gives CDR1 MNHEY, CDR2 SMNVEV (reference sequence). This CDR3 comprises 17 residues. With 7 bases removed from V and 3 bases from J, the gap between germline ends came to 24 bases. This chain's CDR3 is CASNRVEPGGRYTEAFF. In DNA, the CDR3 is TGTGCCAGCAACCGAGTGGAGCCGGGGGGGAGGTACACTGAAGCTTTCTTT.

This chain uses TRBV14 with TRBJ1-2; D not resolved. The CDR3 is 14 residues long. The germline V gene has CDR1 SGHDN and CDR2 FVKESK. Trimming shortened V by 4 bases and J by 4 bases, and 13 bases separated the two germline ends. CDR3 sequence reads: CASSPRGQSYGYTF. CDR3 DNA sequence: TGTGCCAGCAGCCCAAGAGGCCAGTCCTATGGCTACACCTTC. Supplemented by reference TRBV14 and TRBJ1-2, the full variable domain reads EAGVTQFPSHSVIEKGQTVTLRCDPISGHDNLYWYRRVMGKEIKFLLHFVKESKQDESGMPNNRFLAERTGGTYSTLKVQPAELEDSGVYFCASSPRGQSYGYTFGSGTRLTVV.

This clone was observed a handful of times. The genes are TRBV11-2 and TRBJ1-6; D possibly corresponds to TRBD1 (6 bases). The CDR3 length is 15 residues. The germline CDR1 and CDR2 sequences are SGHAT and FQNNGV. V was shortened by 5 bases and J by 10 bases, with 18 bases between the two germline ends. This chain's CDR3 is CASSTTGLRGSPLHF. The CDR3 DNA is TGTGCCAGCAGCACCACAGGGCTGCGGGGGTCACCCCTCCACTTT.

This clone was found once. This chain joins TRBV15 and TRBJ2-7, with D perhaps TRBD2 (6 bases). CDR3 length: 13 residues. Germline V gene sequence: CDR1 LNHNV, CDR2 YYDKDF (reference sequence). The V gene lost 1 base and the J gene lost 12 bases, with 16 bases spanning the gap. CDR3 loop: CATSRAGGITPYF. The CDR3 region has the DNA TGTGCCACCAGCAGAGCTGGGGGGATAACCCCGTACTTC.

The gene calls are TRBV6-6 and TRBJ2-1; D remains ambiguous. Germline lookup yields CDR1 MNHNY and CDR2 SVGAGI (reference sequence). V was clipped by 5 bases and J by 15 bases, with 20 bases between them. The CDR3 loop spans 13 amino acids. The CDR3 DNA follows: TGTGCCAGCAGTCCCGGTGGGTCGGAACAGAGGTTCTTC. Translation: CASSPGGSEQRFF.

This chain joins TRBV9 and TRBJ2-1; possibly TRBD2 for D (5 bases). The CDR3 has 15 amino acids. Trimming left V 0 bases short and J 0 bases short, with 7 bases between. Germline CDR1 is SGDLS and CDR2 is YYNGEE. The DNA for the CDR3 is TGTGCCAGCAGCGTAGACGGGAACTCCTACAATGAGCAGTTCTTC. This encodes CASSVDGNSYNEQFF.

This clone was counted only a few times. CDR3 sequence (DNA): TGTGCCAGCAGCCTCTGGACAGGGGGGGATACGCAGTATTTT. It specifies CASSLWTGGDTQYF. V is TRBV7-6 and J is TRBJ2-3, with 10 bases that match TRBD1. This CDR3 is 14 amino acids long. The germline CDR1 and CDR2 sequences are SGHVS and FNYEAQ. V lost 5 bases to trimming and J lost 6 bases; unmatched junction nucleotides: 5.

The CDR3 DNA reads TGTGCCAGTAGACTACAGGGTACAACTAATGAAAAACTGTTTTTT. This sequence encodes CASRLQGTTNEKLFF. This chain uses TRBV19 with TRBJ1-4; tentative D call: TRBD1 (6 bases). Trimming pared 6 bases from V and 0 bases from J, leaving 11 bases between. Germline values: CDR1 LNHDA, CDR2 SQIVND (reference sequence). This CDR3 is built from 15 residues.

About this clone itself: Within the sample, other DNA sequences also encode this same CDR3. The chain has TRBV5-1 and TRBJ1-2; possible D gene TRBD1, 5 bases. The V end was cut by 0 bases, the J end by 6 bases, with 12 bases between. Germline values: CDR1 SGHRS, CDR2 YFSETQ. The CDR3 has 14 amino acids. CDR3 DNA: TGCGCCAGCAGCTTGGCCCTAGGGGAGGATGGCTACACCTTC. This translates into CASSLALGEDGYTF.

The V gene is TRBV11-2, the J gene TRBJ1-5; D remains unclear. V was trimmed by 3 bases and J by 7 bases, leaving 10 bases between them. There are 13 residues in the CDR3. Germline V gene sequence: CDR1 SGHAT, CDR2 FQNNGV. The CDR3 reads CASSFTESQPQHF. DNA for the CDR3: TGTGCCAGCAGCTTCACAGAATCACAGCCCCAGCATTTT.